This TCR beta chain emerged from a study of T cell repertoires in cytomegalovirus infection. Study as a whole: TCR beta signatures that were public indicated CMV infection and matching HLA type. General study points: Clonotype analysis showed dominance of the ex vivo response by HLA-C-restricted CMV-specific TCR beta clonotypes. People with CMV and the relevant HLA were identified by cumulative public TCR beta family frequency.

This clonotype was counted many times. Its specificity is not known. TCRdb reprocessed the reads via MiXCR and lists one record per CDR3 protein. This repertoire shows more than 150,000 distinct CDR3 sequences, approximately 19% found once; its top ten account for 2.9%. This CDR3 region has 14 residues. Trimming took 3 bases from V and 4 from J, leaving 10 bases between them. The germline CDR1 and CDR2 sequences are MDHEN and SYDVKM. The chain carries TRBV28 and TRBJ1-3; D call uncertain. The sequence came from a human donor in good health (CMV status not recorded). Some clones in this sample may be carry-over from other donors' samples. Sample: PBMCs. The CDR3 sequence is CASSFRLKGNTIYF. In nucleotides, the CDR3 is TGTGCCAGCAGTTTTCGCCTCAAGGGAAACACCATATATTTT.